Listed here are 2 T cell receptor beta chains from one sample, sequenced in a study of T-cell reconstitution after alpha-beta-depleted transplantation in children. A TCRbeta library incorporating unique molecular identifiers was prepared. TCRdb analysed the PCR reads with MiXCR anew, one entry per CDR3 protein. The sample includes 45,000 to 70,000 distinct CDR3 sequences, 44% seen only once; the top ten take 95% to 98%. The sample was PBMCs, mostly from graft donor cells, taken 360 days after TCRalphabeta/CD19-depleted stem cell transplant. The receptors here all came from a male patient between 10 and 17 years old who had a stem cell transplant for acute lymphoblastic leukemia, so the T cells may come from the graft donor.

The chain combines TRBV2 with TRBJ1-5; TRBD1 matches at 7 bases. Trimming cost V 4 bases and J 5 bases; bases outside gene matches: 14. This CDR3 comprises 17 residues. Per the germline V gene, CDR1 is SNHLY and CDR2 is FYNNEI. Here the CDR3 DNA reads TGTGCCAGCAGTGCCGGACAGGTCAGGGGAGGAGATCAGCCCCAGCATTTT. This sequence encodes CASSAGQVRGGDQPQHF.

The V call is TRBV20-1, the J call TRBJ1-4; TRBD1 is a possible D gene (6 bases). Germline lookup yields CDR1 DFQATT and CDR2 SNEGSKA (reference sequence). The CDR3 sequence is 13 residues long. Trimming cost V 5 bases and J 6 bases, with 13 bases left between them. The CDR3 DNA reads as TGCAGTGCTCGCACAGGGTTAGATGAAAAACTGTTTTTT. It specifies CSARTGLDEKLFF.